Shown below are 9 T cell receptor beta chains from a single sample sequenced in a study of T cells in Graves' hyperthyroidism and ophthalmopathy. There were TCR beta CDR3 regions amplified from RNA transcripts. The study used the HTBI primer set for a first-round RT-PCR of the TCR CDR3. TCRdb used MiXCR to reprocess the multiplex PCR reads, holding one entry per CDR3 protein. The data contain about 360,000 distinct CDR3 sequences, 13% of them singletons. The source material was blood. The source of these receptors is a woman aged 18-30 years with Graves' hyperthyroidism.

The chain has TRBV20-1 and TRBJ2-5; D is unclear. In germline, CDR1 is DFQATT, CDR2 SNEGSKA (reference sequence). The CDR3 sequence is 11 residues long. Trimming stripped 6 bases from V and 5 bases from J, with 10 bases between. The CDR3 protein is CSAPIRETQYF. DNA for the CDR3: TGCAGTGCCCCTATTCGGGAGACCCAGTACTTC.

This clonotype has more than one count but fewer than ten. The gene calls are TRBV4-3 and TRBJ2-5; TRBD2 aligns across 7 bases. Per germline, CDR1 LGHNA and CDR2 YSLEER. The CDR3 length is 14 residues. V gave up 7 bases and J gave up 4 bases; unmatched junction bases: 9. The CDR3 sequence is CASKLGRATETQYF. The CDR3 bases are TGCGCCAGCAAGTTAGGGAGGGCCACAGAGACCCAGTACTTC.

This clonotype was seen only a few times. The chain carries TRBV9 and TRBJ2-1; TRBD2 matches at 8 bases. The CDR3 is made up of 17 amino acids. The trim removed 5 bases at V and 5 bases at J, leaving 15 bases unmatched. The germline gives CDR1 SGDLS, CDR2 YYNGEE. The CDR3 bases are TGTGCCAGCAGTAATCCTCGGGGTAGCGGGAACCACAATGAGCAGTTCTTC. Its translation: CASSNPRGSGNHNEQFF.

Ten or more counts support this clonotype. CDR3 sequence: CASSLAGQNWAEAFF. CDR3 DNA: TGTGCCAGCAGCTTGGCGGGACAGAATTGGGCTGAAGCTTTCTTT. The chain links TRBV5-5 to TRBJ1-1, with TRBD1 identical over 7 bases. Per germline, CDR1 SGHKS and CDR2 YYEKEE (reference sequence). CDR3 size: 15 residues. Trimming took 0 bases from V and 6 from J; bases not matched to a gene: 8.

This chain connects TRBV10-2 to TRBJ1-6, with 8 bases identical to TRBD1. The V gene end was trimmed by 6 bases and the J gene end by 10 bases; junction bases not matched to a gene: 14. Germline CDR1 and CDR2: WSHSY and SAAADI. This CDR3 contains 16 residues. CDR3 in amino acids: CASREGQVFLPSPLHF. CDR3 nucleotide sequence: TGCGCCAGCAGAGAGGGACAGGTCTTTTTACCATCACCCCTCCACTTT.

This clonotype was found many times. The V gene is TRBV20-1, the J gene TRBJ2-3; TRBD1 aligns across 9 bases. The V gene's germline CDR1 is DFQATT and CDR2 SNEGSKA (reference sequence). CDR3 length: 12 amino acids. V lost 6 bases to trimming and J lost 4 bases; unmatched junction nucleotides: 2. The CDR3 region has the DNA TGCAGTGCGACAGGGGGATCAGATACGCAGTATTTT. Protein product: CSATGGSDTQYF.

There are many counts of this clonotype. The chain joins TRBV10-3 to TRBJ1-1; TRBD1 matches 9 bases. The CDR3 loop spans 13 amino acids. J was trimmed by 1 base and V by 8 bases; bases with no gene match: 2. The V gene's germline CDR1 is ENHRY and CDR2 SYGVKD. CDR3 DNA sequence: TGTGCCATCTCACAGGGGGCGAACACTGAAGCTTTCTTT. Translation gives CAISQGANTEAFF.

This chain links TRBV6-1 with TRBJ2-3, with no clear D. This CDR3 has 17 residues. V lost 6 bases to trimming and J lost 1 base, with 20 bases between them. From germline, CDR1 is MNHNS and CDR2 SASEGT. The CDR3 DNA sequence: TGTGCCAGCAGGCCCTCCCGTTGGGTCAGAGGCACAGATACGCAGTATTTT. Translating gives CASRPSRWVRGTDTQYF.

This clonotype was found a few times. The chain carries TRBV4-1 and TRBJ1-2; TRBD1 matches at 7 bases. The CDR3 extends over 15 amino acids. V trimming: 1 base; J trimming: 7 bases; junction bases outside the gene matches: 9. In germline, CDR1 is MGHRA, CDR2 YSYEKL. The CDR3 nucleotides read TGCGCCAGCAGCCAAGTTGGAGGGGGCGCGGGTGGCTACACCTTC. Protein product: CASSQVGGGAGGYTF.